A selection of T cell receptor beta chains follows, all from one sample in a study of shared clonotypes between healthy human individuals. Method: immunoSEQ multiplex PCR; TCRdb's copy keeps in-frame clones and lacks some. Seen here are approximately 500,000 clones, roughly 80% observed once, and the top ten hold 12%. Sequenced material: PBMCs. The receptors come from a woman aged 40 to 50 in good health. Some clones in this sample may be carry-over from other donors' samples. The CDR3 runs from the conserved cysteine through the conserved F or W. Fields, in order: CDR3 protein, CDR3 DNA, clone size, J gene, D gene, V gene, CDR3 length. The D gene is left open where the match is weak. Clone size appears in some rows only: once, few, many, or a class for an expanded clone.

CDR3aa: CASRPVRDRDNYGYTF
CDR3nt: TGTGCCAGTAGGCCTGTGCGGGACAGAGACAACTATGGCTACACCTTC
abundance: many
j_gene: TRBJ1-2
d_gene: TRBD1
v_gene: TRBV19
len: 16

CDR3aa: CASRSRGAESEKLFF
CDR3nt: TGCGCCAGCAGAAGTCGGGGGGCGGAGAGTGAAAAACTGTTTTTT
abundance: -
j_gene: TRBJ1-4
d_gene: -
v_gene: TRBV5-1
len: 15

CDR3aa: CASSLMGGVETQYF
CDR3nt: TGTGCCAGCAGCTTAATGGGGGGTGTGGAGACCCAGTACTTC
abundance: -
j_gene: TRBJ2-5
d_gene: -
v_gene: TRBV11-2
len: 14

CDR3aa: CSVAGEGGNIQYF
CDR3nt: TGCAGCGTTGCAGGGGAGGGAGGGAACATTCAGTACTTC
abundance: -
j_gene: TRBJ2-4
d_gene: -
v_gene: TRBV29-1
len: 13

CDR3aa: CASGQMVAFF
CDR3nt: TGTGCCAGTGGACAGATGGTAGCTTTCTTT
abundance: -
j_gene: TRBJ1-1
d_gene: -
v_gene: TRBV6-5
len: 10

CDR3aa: CAWSVLTNYGYAF
CDR3nt: TGTGCCTGGAGTGTACTAACAAACTATGGCTACGCCTTC
abundance: -
j_gene: TRBJ1-2
d_gene: -
v_gene: TRBV30
len: 13

CDR3aa: CASSEGRSSYNEQFF
CDR3nt: TGCGCCAGCAGCGAGGGACGGAGCTCCTACAATGAGCAGTTCTTC
abundance: -
j_gene: TRBJ2-1
d_gene: -
v_gene: TRBV5-1
len: 15

CDR3aa: CASSLVDRKETQYF
CDR3nt: TGTGCCAGTAGTCTAGTGGACAGGAAAGAGACCCAGTACTTC
abundance: -
j_gene: TRBJ2-5
d_gene: TRBD1
v_gene: TRBV19
len: 14

CDR3aa: CASSETGGFSGANVLTF
CDR3nt: TGTGCCAGTAGCGAAACGGGAGGGTTCTCTGGGGCCAACGTCCTGACTTTC
abundance: -
j_gene: TRBJ2-6
d_gene: TRBD2
v_gene: TRBV19
len: 17

CDR3aa: CASSEGLEQPQHF
CDR3nt: TGTGCCAGCAGCGAAGGACTGGAACAGCCCCAGCATTTT
abundance: -
j_gene: TRBJ1-5
d_gene: -
v_gene: TRBV9
len: 13

CDR3aa: CASSVQGENTEAFF
CDR3nt: TGTGCCAGCAGTGTGCAGGGGGAGAACACTGAAGCTTTCTTT
abundance: -
j_gene: TRBJ1-1
d_gene: TRBD1
v_gene: TRBV2
len: 14

CDR3aa: CASSLGAGEGTEAFF
CDR3nt: TGTGCCAGCAGCTTAGGGGCAGGGGAAGGGACTGAAGCTTTCTTT
abundance: -
j_gene: TRBJ1-1
d_gene: -
v_gene: TRBV11-2
len: 15

CDR3aa: CASKLGYTF
CDR3nt: TGTGCCAGCAAACTAGGCTACACCTTC
abundance: -
j_gene: TRBJ1-2
d_gene: -
v_gene: TRBV21-1
len: 9

CDR3aa: CASSLATGSGNTIYF
CDR3nt: TGTGCCAGCAGCTTAGCCACAGGGTCAGGAAACACCATATATTTT
abundance: -
j_gene: TRBJ1-3
d_gene: -
v_gene: TRBV7-6
len: 15

CDR3aa: CASSSPGQGRYEQYF
CDR3nt: TGTGCCAGCAGTTCTCCGGGACAGGGGCGCTACGAGCAGTACTTC
abundance: -
j_gene: TRBJ2-7
d_gene: TRBD1
v_gene: TRBV6-5
len: 15

CDR3aa: CASSPPFGVDKRAYEQYF
CDR3nt: TGTGCCAGCTCACCACCTTTTGGGGTGGACAAAAGAGCCTACGAGCAGTACTTC
abundance: -
j_gene: TRBJ2-7
d_gene: -
v_gene: TRBV18
len: 18

CDR3aa: CASSYGLAGPYEQYF
CDR3nt: TGTGCCAGCAGTTACGGACTAGCGGGACCCTACGAGCAGTACTTC
abundance: -
j_gene: TRBJ2-7
d_gene: TRBD2
v_gene: TRBV6-5
len: 15